This T cell receptor (beta chain) was sequenced in a study of T cell responses to AZD1222 COVID-19 vaccine. Per the germline V gene, CDR1 is MNHEY and CDR2 is SVGAGI. The V end lost 1 base, the J end lost 2 bases, and 9 bases lay between the germline ends. CDR3 size: 15 residues. Study-wide points: Across the whole spike, CD4 TCRs peaked at regions 160-218 and 743-854.

Libraries were prepared by immunoSEQ multiplex PCR; TCRdb keeps only in-frame clonotypes and omits some of them. Among some 120,000 clones, approximately 88% were seen once, and the ten largest hold roughly a sixth. With respect to this clone: Its matching antigen is unknown.

Sample: peripheral blood, taken on day 0 of MenACWY control vaccination. The receptor was derived from an adult in good health. J is TRBJ1-3 and V is TRBV6-5, with D unclear. The CDR3 nucleotides read TGTGCCAGCAGTTACTTTACGAATGCTGGAAACACCATATATTTT. Translated: CASSYFTNAGNTIYF.